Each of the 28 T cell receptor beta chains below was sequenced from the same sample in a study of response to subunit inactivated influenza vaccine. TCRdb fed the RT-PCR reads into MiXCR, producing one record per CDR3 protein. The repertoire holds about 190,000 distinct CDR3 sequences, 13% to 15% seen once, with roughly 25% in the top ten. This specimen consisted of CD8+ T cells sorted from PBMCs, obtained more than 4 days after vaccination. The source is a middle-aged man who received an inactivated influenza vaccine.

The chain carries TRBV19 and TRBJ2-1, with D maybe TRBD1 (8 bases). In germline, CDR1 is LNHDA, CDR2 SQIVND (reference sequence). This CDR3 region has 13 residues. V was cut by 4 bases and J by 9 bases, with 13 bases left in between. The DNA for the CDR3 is TGTGCCAGTAGTAGTTACAGGGGGGGTGAGCAGTTCTTC. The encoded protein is CASSSYRGGEQFF.

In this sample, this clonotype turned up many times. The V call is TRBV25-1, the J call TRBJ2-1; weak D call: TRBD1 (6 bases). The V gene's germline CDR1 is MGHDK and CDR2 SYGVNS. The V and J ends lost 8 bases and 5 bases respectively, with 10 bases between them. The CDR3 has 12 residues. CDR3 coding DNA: TGTGCCAGCGGCCCAGGGGACAATGAGCAGTTCTTC. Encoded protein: CASGPGDNEQFF.

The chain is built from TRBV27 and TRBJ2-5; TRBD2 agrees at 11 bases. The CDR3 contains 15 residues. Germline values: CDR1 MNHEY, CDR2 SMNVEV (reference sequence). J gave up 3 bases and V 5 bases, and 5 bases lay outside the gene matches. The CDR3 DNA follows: TGTGCCAGCAGTGTTGGGACTAGCGGTAAAGAGACCCAGTACTTC. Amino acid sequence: CASSVGTSGKETQYF.

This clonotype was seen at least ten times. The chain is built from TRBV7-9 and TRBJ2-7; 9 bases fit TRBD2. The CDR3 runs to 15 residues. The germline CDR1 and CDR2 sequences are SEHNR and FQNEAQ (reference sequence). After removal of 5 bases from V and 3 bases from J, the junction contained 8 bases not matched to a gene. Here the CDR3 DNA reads TGTGCCAGCAGCCTGTCGGCTAGCGGGAACTACGAGCAGTACTTC. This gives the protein CASSLSASGNYEQYF.

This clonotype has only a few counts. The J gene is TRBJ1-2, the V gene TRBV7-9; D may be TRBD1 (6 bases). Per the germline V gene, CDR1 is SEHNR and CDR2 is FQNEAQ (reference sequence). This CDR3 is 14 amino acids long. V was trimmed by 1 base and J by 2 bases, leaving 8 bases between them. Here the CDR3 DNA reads TGTGCCAGCAGCTTAGGGGGGCCAAACTATGGCTACACCTTC. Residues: CASSLGGPNYGYTF.

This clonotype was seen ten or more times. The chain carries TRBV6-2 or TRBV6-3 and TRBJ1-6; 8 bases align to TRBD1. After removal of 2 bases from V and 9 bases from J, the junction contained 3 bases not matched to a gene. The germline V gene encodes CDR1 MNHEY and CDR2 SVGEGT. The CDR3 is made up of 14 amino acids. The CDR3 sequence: CASSYGTGSSPLHF. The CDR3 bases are TGTGCCAGCAGTTACGGGACAGGCTCTTCACCCCTCCACTTT.

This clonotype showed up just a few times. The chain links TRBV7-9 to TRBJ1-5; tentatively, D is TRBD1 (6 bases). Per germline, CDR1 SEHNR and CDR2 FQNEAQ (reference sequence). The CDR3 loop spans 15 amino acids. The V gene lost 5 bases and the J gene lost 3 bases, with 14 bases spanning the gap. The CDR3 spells CASSTNMGANQPQHF. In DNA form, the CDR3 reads TGTGCCAGCAGCACAAATATGGGGGCCAATCAGCCCCAGCATTTT. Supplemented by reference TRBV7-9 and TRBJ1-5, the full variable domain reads DTGVSQNPRHKITKRGQNVTFRCDPISEHNRLYWYRQTLGQGPEFLTYFQNEAQLEKSRLLSDRFSAERPKGSFSTLEIQRTEQGDSAMYLCASSTNMGANQPQHFGDGTRLSIL.

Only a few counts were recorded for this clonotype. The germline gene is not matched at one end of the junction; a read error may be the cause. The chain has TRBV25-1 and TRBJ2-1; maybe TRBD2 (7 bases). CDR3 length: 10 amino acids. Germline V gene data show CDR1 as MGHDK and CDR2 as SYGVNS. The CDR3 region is CASGGGAPHF. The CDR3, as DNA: TGTGCCAGCGGTGGGGGGGCCCCTCACTTC.

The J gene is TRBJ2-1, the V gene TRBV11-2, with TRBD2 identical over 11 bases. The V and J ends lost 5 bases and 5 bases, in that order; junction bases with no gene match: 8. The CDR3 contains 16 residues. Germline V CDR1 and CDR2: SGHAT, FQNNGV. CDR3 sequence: CASSTYVAGGNNEQFF. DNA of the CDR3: TGTGCCAGCAGCACCTACGTAGCGGGGGGGAACAATGAGCAGTTCTTC.

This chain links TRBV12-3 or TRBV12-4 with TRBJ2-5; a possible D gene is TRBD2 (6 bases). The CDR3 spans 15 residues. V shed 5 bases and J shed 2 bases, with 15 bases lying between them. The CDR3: CASSPVGLFQETQYF. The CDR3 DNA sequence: TGTGCCAGCAGTCCCGTGGGACTTTTTCAAGAGACCCAGTACTTC.

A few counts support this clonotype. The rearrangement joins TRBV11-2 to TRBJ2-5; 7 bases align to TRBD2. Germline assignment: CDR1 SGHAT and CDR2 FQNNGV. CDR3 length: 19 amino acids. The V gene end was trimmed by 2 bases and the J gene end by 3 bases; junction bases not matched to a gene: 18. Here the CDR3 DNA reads TGTGCCAGCAGCTTATCCCCTTCCTACTGGCGGGGGATGAAAGAGACCCAGTACTTC. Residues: CASSLSPSYWRGMKETQYF.

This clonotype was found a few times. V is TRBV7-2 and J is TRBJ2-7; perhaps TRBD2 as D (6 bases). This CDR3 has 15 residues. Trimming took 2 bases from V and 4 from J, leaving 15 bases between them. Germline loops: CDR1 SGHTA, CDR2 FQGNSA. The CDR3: CASSLWGLALYEQYF. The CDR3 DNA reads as TGTGCCAGCAGCTTATGGGGACTTGCACTTTACGAGCAGTACTTC.

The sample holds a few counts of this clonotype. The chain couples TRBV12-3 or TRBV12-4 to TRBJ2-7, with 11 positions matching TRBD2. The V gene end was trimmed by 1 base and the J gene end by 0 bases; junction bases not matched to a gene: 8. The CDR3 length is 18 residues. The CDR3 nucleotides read TGTGCCAGCAGTTTAGGTATGGGACTAGCGGACCGCTCCTACGAGCAGTACTTC. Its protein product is CASSLGMGLADRSYEQYF.

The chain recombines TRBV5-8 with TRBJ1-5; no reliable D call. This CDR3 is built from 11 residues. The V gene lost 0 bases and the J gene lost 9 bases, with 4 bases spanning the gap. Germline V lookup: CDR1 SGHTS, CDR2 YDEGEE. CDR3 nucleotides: TGTGCCAGCAGCTTGGTTCTGCCCCAGCATTTT. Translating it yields CASSLVLPQHF.

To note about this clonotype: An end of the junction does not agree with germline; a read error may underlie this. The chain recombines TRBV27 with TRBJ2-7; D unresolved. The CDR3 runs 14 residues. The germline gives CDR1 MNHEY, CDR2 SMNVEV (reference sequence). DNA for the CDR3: TGTGCTAGCAGTTTATTCAGCCCCTCCTACGAGCAGTACTTC. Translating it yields CASSLFSPSYEQYF.

Here the CDR3 reads CASSQVGRTYNEQFF. The CDR3 DNA sequence: TGCGCCAGCAGCCAAGTCGGGAGGACGTACAATGAGCAGTTCTTC. The genes are TRBV4-3 and TRBJ2-1; 7 nucleotides align to TRBD2. The germline V gene has CDR1 LGHNA and CDR2 YSLEER. J gave up 4 bases and V 1 base, and 4 bases lay outside the gene matches. The CDR3 contains 15 residues.

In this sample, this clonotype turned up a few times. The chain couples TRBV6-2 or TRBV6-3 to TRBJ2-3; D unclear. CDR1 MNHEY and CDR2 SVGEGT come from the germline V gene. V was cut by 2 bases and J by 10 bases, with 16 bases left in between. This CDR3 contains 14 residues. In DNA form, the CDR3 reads TGTGCCAGCAGTTACCTTGAAGGATCCATGGCGCAGTATTTT. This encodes CASSYLEGSMAQYF.

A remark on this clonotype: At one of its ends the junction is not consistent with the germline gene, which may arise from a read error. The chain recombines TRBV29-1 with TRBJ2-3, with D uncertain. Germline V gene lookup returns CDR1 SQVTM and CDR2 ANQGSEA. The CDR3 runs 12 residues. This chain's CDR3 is CSVEGTPYTHYF. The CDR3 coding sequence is TGCAGCGTTGAAGGGACCCCTTATACGCACTATTTT.

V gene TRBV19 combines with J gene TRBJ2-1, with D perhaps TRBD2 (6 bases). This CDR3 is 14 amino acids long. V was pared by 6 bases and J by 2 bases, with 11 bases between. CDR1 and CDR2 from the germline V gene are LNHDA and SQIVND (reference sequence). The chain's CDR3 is CASSRRGTYNEQFF. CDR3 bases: TGTGCCAGTAGCCGTCGGGGGACCTACAATGAGCAGTTCTTC. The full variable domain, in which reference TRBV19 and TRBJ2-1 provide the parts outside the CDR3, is DGGITQSPKYLFRKEGQNVTLSCEQNLNHDAMYWYRQDPGQGLRLIYYSQIVNDFQKGDIAEGYSVSREKKESFPLTVTSAQKNPTAFYLCASSRRGTYNEQFFGPGTRLTVL.

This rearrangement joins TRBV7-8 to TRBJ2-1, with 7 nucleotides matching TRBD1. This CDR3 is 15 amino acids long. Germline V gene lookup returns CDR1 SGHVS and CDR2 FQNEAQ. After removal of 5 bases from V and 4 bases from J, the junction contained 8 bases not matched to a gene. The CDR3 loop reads CASSPRGTAYNEQFF. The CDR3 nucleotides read TGTGCCAGCAGCCCGAGGGGGACAGCTTACAATGAGCAGTTCTTC.

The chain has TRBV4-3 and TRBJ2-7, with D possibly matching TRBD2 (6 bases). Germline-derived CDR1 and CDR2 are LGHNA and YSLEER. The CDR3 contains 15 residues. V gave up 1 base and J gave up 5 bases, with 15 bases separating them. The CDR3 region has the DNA TGCGCCAGCAGCCAAGTCCGTGCGGGGCAGGACGAGCAGTACTTC. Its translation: CASSQVRAGQDEQYF.

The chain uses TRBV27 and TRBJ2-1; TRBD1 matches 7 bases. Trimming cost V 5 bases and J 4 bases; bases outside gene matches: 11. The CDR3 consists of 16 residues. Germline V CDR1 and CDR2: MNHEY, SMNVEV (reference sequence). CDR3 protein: CASSLLGTALYNEQFF. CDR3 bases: TGTGCCAGCAGTCTCCTAGGGACAGCGCTTTACAATGAGCAGTTCTTC.

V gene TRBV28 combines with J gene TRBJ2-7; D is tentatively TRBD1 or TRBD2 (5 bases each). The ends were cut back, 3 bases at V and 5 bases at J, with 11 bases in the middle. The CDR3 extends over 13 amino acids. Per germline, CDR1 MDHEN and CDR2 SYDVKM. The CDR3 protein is CASSFSGGHEQYF. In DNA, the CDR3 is TGTGCCAGCAGTTTCAGTGGGGGACACGAGCAGTACTTC.

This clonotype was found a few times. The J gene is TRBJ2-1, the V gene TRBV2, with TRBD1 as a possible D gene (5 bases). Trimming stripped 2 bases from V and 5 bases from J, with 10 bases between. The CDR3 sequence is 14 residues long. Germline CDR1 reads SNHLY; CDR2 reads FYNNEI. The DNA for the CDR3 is TGTGCCAGCAGTGAAAGGGTGACAGACAATGAGCAGTTCTTC. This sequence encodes CASSERVTDNEQFF.

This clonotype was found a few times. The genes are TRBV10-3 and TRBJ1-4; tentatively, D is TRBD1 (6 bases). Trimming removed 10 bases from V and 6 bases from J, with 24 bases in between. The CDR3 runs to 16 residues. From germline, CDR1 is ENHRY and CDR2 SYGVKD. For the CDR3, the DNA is TGTGCCACAGCCGATCCCTGGGGGGGCTTAGATGAAAAACTGTTTTTT. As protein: CATADPWGGLDEKLFF.

The DNA of the CDR3 is TGCGCCAGCAGCCAAAGCGGGGCTCAAGAGACCCAGTACTTC. Amino acid sequence: CASSQSGAQETQYF. The rearrangement uses TRBV4-3 and TRBJ2-5; 7 bases match TRBD2. The V gene's germline CDR1 is LGHNA and CDR2 YSLEER. The junction had 2 bases not matched to a gene; V was cut back by 2 bases and J by 2 bases. This CDR3 is built from 14 residues.

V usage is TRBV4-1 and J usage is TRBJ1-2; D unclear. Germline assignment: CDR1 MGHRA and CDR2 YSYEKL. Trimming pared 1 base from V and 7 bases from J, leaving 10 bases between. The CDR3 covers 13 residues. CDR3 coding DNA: TGCGCCAGCAGCCAAGTGGCAGGCTCTGGCTACACCTTC. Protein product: CASSQVAGSGYTF.

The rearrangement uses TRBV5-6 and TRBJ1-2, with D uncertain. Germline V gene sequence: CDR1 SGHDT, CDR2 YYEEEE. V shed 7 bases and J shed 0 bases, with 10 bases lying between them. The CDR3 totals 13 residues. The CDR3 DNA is TGTGCCAGCGTAAGATCTTCTAACTATGGCTACACCTTC. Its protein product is CASVRSSNYGYTF.